This T cell receptor (beta chain) was retrieved from a study of blood T cell repertoires in COVID-19. Study information: In each case, the material was cDNA or gDNA derived from T cells, B-cell-depleted T cells, or PBMCs.

CDR1 is SGHAT and CDR2 is FQNNGV in the germline V gene. Losses at the gene ends were 5 bases for V and 8 bases for J; bases not matched to a gene: 13. This CDR3 spans 16 amino acids. As processed by the authors: Amplification of reference gene primers provided the estimated nucleated cell counts. Sequencing was performed with immunoSEQ multiplex PCR; in TCRdb, only in-frame clones are kept and a portion is missing. V, J and clone size derive from that table, while D and trimming were established from the DNA sequence. This table has about 200,000 clones, 86% appearing once. Each participant's cohort was designated according to participant-reported clinical history.

This clonotype originated in a woman in her twenties or thirties who had been exposed to COVID-19. The chain carries TRBV11-2 and TRBJ1-2; TRBD1 agrees at 11 bases. Sequencing was carried out using PBMCs or T cells enriched from blood (not recorded which). The CDR3 nucleotides are TGTGCCAGCAGCCTAAGTCCCGGGACAGGGGGTTGGGGCTACACCTTC. Protein: CASSLSPGTGGWGYTF.